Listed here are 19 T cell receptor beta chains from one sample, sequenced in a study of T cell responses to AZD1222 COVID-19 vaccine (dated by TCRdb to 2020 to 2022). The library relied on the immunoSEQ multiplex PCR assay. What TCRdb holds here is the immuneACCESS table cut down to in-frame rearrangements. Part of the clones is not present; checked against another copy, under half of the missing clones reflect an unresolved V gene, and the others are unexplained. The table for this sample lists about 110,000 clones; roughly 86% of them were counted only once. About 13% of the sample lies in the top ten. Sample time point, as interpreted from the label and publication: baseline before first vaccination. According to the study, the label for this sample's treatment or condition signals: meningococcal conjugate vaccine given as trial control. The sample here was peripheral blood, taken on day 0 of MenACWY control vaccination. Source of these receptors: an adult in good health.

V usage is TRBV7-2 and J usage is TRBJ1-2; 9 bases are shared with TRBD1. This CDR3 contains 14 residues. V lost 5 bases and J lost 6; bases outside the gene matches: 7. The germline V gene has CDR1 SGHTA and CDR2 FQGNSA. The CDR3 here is CASSNRGRIDGYTF. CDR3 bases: TGTGCCAGCAGCAACAGGGGGCGCATTGATGGCTACACCTTC.

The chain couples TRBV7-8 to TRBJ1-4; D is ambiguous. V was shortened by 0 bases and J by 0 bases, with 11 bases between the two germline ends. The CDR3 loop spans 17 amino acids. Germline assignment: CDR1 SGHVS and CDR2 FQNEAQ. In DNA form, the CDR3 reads TGTGCCAGCAGCTTAGCGTTCTCATCCGCAACTAATGAAAAACTGTTTTTT. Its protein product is CASSLAFSSATNEKLFF.

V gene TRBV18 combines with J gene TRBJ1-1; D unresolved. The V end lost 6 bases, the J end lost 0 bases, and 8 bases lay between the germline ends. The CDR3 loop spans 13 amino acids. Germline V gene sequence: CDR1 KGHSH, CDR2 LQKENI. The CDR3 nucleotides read TGTGCCAGCTCTCGGGATTTGAACACTGAAGCTTTCTTT. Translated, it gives CASSRDLNTEAFF. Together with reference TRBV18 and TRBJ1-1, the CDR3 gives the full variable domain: NAGVMQNPRHLVRRRGQEARLRCSPMKGHSHVYWYRQLPEEGLKFMVYLQKENIIDESGMPKERFSAEFPKEGPSILRIQQVVRGDSAAYFCASSRDLNTEAFFGQGTRLTVV.

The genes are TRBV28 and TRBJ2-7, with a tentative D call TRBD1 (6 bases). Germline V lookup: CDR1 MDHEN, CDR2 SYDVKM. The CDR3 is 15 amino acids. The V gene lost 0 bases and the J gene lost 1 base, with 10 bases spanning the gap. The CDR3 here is CASSLWQGQSYEQYF. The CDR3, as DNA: TGTGCCAGCAGTTTATGGCAGGGGCAATCCTACGAGCAGTACTTC.

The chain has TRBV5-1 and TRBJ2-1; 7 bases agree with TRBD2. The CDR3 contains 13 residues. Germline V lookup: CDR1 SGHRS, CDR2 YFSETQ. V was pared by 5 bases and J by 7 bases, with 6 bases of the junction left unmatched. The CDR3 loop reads CASSGLAANEQFF. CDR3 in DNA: TGCGCCAGCAGTGGGCTAGCGGCGAATGAGCAGTTCTTC.

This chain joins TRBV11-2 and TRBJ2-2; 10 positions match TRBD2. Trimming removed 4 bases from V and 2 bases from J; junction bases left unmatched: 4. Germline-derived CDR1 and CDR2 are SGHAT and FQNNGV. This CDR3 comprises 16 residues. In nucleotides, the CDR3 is TGTGCCAGCAGCTCTACTAGCGGGGTAAACACCGGGGAGCTGTTTTTT. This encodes CASSSTSGVNTGELFF.

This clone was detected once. The CDR3 DNA follows: TGTGCCAGCAGAGCGTATTTCGGGCAGCCCCAGCATTTT. It is translated as CASRAYFGQPQHF. The rearrangement joins TRBV28 to TRBJ1-5; no reliable D call. V was cut by 6 bases and J by 7 bases, with 13 bases left in between. CDR3 length equals 13 residues. The germline V gene has CDR1 MDHEN and CDR2 SYDVKM.

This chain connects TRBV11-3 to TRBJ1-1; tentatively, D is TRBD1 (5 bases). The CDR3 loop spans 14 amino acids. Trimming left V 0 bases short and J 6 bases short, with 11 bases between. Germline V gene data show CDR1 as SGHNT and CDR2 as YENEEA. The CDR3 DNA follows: TGTGCCAGCAGCTTAGAGGGGGATGGGTCTGAAGCTTTCTTT. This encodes CASSLEGDGSEAFF.

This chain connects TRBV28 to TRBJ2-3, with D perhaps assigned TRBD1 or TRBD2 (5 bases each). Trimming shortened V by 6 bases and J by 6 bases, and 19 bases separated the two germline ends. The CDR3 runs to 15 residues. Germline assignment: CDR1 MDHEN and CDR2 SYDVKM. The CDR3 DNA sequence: TGTGCCAGCAGAGCTACAGGAGACGGGATGGATACGCAGTATTTT. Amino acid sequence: CASRATGDGMDTQYF.

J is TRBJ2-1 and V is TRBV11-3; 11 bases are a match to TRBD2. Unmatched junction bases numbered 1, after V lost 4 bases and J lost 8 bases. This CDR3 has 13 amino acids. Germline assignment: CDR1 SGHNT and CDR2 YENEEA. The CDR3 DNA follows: TGTGCCAGCAGCTCGGGACTAGCGGATGAGCAGTTCTTC. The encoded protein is CASSSGLADEQFF.

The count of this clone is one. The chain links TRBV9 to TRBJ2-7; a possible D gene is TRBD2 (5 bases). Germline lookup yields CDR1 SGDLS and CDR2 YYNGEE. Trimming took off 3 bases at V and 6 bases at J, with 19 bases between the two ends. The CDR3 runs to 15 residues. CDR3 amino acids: CASSDASTPRSEQYF. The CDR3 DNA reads TGTGCCAGCAGCGATGCTAGCACCCCACGTTCCGAGCAGTACTTC.

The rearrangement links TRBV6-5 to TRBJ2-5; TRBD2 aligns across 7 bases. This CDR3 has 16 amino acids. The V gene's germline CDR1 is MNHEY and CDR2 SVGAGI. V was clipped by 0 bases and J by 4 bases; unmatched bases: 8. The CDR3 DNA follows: TGTGCCAGCAGTTACTCAAGATCTAGCGGAGGAGAGACCCAGTACTTC. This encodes CASSYSRSSGGETQYF.

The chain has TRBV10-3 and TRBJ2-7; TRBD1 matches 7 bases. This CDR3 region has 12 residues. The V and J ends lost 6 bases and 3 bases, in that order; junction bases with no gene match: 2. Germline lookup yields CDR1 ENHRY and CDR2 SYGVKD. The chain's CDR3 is CAIRNRGYEQYF. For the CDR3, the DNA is TGTGCCATCAGGAACAGGGGCTACGAGCAGTACTTC.

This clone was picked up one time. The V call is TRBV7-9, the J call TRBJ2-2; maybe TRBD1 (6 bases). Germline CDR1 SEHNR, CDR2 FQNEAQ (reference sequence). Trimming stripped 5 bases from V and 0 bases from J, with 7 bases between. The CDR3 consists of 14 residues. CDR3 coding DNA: TGTGCCAGCAGCCGGACAGCGAACACCGGGGAGCTGTTTTTT. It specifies CASSRTANTGELFF.

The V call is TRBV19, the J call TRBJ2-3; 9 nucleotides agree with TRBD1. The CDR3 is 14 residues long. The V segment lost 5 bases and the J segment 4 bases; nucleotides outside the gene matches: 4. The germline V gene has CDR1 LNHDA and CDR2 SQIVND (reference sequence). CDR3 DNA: TGTGCCAGTAGTGTCACAGGGGGCGCAGATACGCAGTATTTT. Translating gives CASSVTGGADTQYF.

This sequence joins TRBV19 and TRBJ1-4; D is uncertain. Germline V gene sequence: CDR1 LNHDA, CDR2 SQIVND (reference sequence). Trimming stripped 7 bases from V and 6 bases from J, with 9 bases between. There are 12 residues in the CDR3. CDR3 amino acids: CASKKVDEKLFF. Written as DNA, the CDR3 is TGTGCCAGTAAGAAGGTAGATGAAAAACTGTTTTTT.

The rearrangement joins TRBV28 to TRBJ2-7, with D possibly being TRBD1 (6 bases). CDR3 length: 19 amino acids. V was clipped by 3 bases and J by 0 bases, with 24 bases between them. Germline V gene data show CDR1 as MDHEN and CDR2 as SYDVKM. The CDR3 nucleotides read TGTGCCAGCAGTTTTTTGTCCGACAGGACTTCCCTAAGCTCCTACGAGCAGTACTTC. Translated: CASSFLSDRTSLSSYEQYF. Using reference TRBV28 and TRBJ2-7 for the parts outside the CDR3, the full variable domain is DVKVTQSSRYLVKRTGEKVFLECVQDMDHENMFWYRQDPGLGLRLIYFSYDVKMKEKGDIPEGYSVSREKKERFSLILESASTNQTSMYLCASSFLSDRTSLSSYEQYFGPGTRLTVT.

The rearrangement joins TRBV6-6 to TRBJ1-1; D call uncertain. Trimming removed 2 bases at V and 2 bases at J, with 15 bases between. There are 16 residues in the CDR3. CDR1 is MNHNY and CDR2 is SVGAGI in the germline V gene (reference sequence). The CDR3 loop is CASSYPGMGYNTEAFF. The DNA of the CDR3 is TGTGCCAGCAGTTACCCTGGGATGGGGTACAACACTGAAGCTTTCTTT.

CDR3 bases: TGCGCCAGCAGCCAAGATAGTCAGGGGAGCTATGGCTACACCTTC. This encodes CASSQDSQGSYGYTF. This rearrangement joins TRBV4-3 to TRBJ1-2, with D possibly TRBD1 on 6 matching bases. V lost 0 bases and J 4 bases, leaving 12 bases between the germline ends. The CDR3 totals 15 residues. CDR1 LGHNA and CDR2 YSLEER come from the germline V gene.